This T cell receptor (beta chain) was recorded in a study of T-cell memory formation after mild COVID-19. The overall study: TCR clusters were largely donor specific.

This clonotype came up a few times. As yet, its antigen is unknown. Constant-segment-primed 5'RACE gave TCR alpha and TCR beta cDNA libraries with sample barcodes and UMIs. Via MiXCR, TCRdb re-called the 5' RACE reads, giving one row per CDR3 protein. Here the sample spans 120,000 to 150,000 distinct CDR3 sequences, about 6% being singletons. The study, taken as a whole, reports: Among clones peaking at day 37 in the second wave, SARS-CoV-2 specificity remained unconfirmed. Later expanders leaned CD4+, whereas clones that contracted between day 15 and 85 were balanced CD4/CD8.

The CDR3 runs to 14 residues. Per germline, CDR1 MNHEY and CDR2 SVGEGT. Trimming took off 2 bases at V and 1 base at J, with 5 bases between the two ends. The chain uses TRBV6-2 or TRBV6-3 and TRBJ1-4, with D unclear. This clonotype was sampled from an adult woman who had mild COVID-19 (a few samples of this study predate the infection). Cell type and time point are not known. Input material: PBMCs or a T cell subset sorted from them (not recorded which). The CDR3 region is CASSYGVTNEKLFF. CDR3 DNA sequence: TGTGCCAGCAGTTACGGGGTAACTAATGAAAAACTGTTTTTT.